The 23 T cell receptor beta chains below come from one sample, sequenced in a study of T cell responses to AZD1222 COVID-19 vaccine. Measured with immunoSEQ multiplex PCR; TCRdb has only the in-frame clones, and not every one. The table lists tens of thousands of clones, under 90% of them singletons. The input for sequencing was peripheral blood, taken on day 0 of MenACWY control vaccination. These receptors were taken from an adult in good health.

The chain uses TRBV4-3 and TRBJ1-1; D not certain. This CDR3 is built from 13 residues. V shed 0 bases and J shed 7 bases, with 9 bases lying between them. CDR1 LGHNA and CDR2 YSLEER come from the germline V gene. The CDR3 loop reads CASSQDGRVEAFF. CDR3 in DNA: TGCGCCAGCAGCCAAGATGGGCGAGTTGAAGCTTTCTTT.

CDR3 residues: CASTMGPEAFF. CDR3 nucleotides: TGTGCCAGCACCATGGGGCCTGAAGCTTTCTTT. The genes are TRBV6-5 and TRBJ1-1; TRBD1 is a possible D gene (5 bases). There are 11 residues in the CDR3. Germline CDR1 reads MNHEY; CDR2 reads SVGAGI. Trimming stripped 7 bases from V and 6 bases from J, with 9 bases between.

This chain joins TRBV7-2 and TRBJ2-1, with D unresolved. The germline V gene has CDR1 SGHTA and CDR2 FQGNSA. V was pared by 0 bases and J by 6 bases, with 9 bases between. This CDR3 is 14 amino acids long. DNA for the CDR3: TGTGCCAGCAGCTTAGCCCCGTCGTCCAATGAGCAGTTCTTC. Translation gives CASSLAPSSNEQFF. Variable domain in full (rest from reference TRBV7-2 and TRBJ2-1): GAGVSQSPSNKVTEKGKDVELRCDPISGHTALYWYRQSLGQGLEFLIYFQGNSAPDKSGLPSDRFSAERTGGSVSTLTIQRTQQEDSAVYLCASSLAPSSNEQFFGPGTRLTVL.

The table lists this clone with a few counts. The chain links TRBV20-1 to TRBJ2-1; D may be TRBD2 (5 bases). The germline gives CDR1 DFQATT, CDR2 SNEGSKA (reference sequence). V was cut by 5 bases and J by 7 bases, with 9 bases left in between. The CDR3 totals 11 residues. CDR3: CSAGRVNEQFF. In DNA form, the CDR3 reads TGCAGTGCTGGGCGGGTGAATGAGCAGTTCTTC.

The chain carries TRBV13 and TRBJ2-2; TRBD1 might be the D (7 bases). V was pared by 3 bases and J by 1 base, with 9 bases between. Germline-derived CDR1 and CDR2 are PRHDT and FYEKMQ (reference sequence). This CDR3 has 15 residues. Here the CDR3 reads CASSLQGGNTGELFF. The DNA for the CDR3 is TGTGCCAGCAGCTTGCAGGGGGGGAACACCGGGGAGCTGTTTTTT.

This chain joins TRBV28 and TRBJ1-3, with D possibly being TRBD1 (5 bases). Trimming removed 8 bases at V and 9 bases at J, with 17 bases between. CDR3 length: 13 residues. Per the germline V gene, CDR1 is MDHEN and CDR2 is SYDVKM. The CDR3 here is CASSGGGLSTIYF. CDR3 nucleotides: TGTGCCAGCTCCGGTGGGGGTCTAAGCACCATATATTTT.

This clone was counted a single time. The gene calls are TRBV20-1 and TRBJ1-1; possible D gene TRBD1, 5 bases. The CDR3 consists of 11 residues. The germline V gene encodes CDR1 DFQATT and CDR2 SNEGSKA (reference sequence). The ends were cut back, 6 bases at V and 3 bases at J, with 8 bases in the middle. The CDR3 DNA is TGCAGTGCCATCAGGGACACTGAAGCTTTCTTT. Protein: CSAIRDTEAFF.

This chain connects TRBV4-3 to TRBJ1-2; 12 bases are shared with TRBD1. V shed 2 bases and J 6 bases; nucleotides not matched to a gene: 4. CDR1 and CDR2 from the germline V gene are LGHNA and YSLEER. The CDR3 loop spans 15 amino acids. This CDR3 is CASSQLGTGGDGYTF. In DNA, the CDR3 is TGCGCCAGCAGCCAACTCGGGACAGGGGGCGATGGCTACACCTTC.

This chain joins TRBV6-5 and TRBJ2-2, with TRBD1 identical over 11 bases. This CDR3 is 15 amino acids long. Looked up from germline, CDR1 is MNHEY and CDR2 is SVGAGI. The V gene end was trimmed by 2 bases and the J gene end by 6 bases; junction bases not matched to a gene: 2. CDR3 DNA: TGTGCCAGCAGTTACCTGGGACAGGGGGCCGGGGAGCTGTTTTTT. Translated, it gives CASSYLGQGAGELFF.

In DNA, the CDR3 is TGTGCCAGCAGCGTAGATCCAGGGGTGGCTAATGAAAAACTGTTTTTT. Its protein product is CASSVDPGVANEKLFF. The chain carries TRBV9 and TRBJ1-4; TRBD1 is a possible D gene (6 bases). Germline V gene lookup returns CDR1 SGDLS and CDR2 YYNGEE. V gave up 0 bases and J gave up 3 bases, with 12 bases separating them. The CDR3 length is 16 residues.

The chain uses TRBV6-2 or TRBV6-3 and TRBJ2-3; D ambiguous. This CDR3 spans 11 amino acids. From germline, CDR1 is MNHEY and CDR2 SVGEGT. Trimming removed 5 bases at V and 4 bases at J, with 4 bases between. CDR3 sequence reads: CASSMADTQYF. CDR3 bases: TGTGCCAGCAGTATGGCAGATACGCAGTATTTT.

Here the CDR3 DNA reads TGCGCCAGCAGCTTGGATGGGCGGGGGGGCCGTGGAGATACGCAGTATTTT. Residues: CASSLDGRGGRGDTQYF. The V and J genes are TRBV5-1 and TRBJ2-3, with TRBD2 identical over 9 bases. The J segment lost 5 bases and the V segment lost 0 bases, leaving 10 bases of the junction unmatched. This CDR3 is built from 17 residues. The germline V gene encodes CDR1 SGHRS and CDR2 YFSETQ.

In this sample, this clone turned up once. The CDR3 sequence is CASSQMDSEETQYF. The CDR3 DNA reads as TGCGCCAGCAGCCAAATGGACAGCGAAGAGACCCAGTACTTC. This chain joins TRBV4-1 and TRBJ2-5, with D possibly TRBD1 on 6 matching bases. This CDR3 region has 14 residues. Trimming removed 2 bases from V and 3 bases from J, with 10 bases in between. The V gene's germline CDR1 is MGHRA and CDR2 YSYEKL.

The chain links TRBV7-9 to TRBJ2-2; D is ambiguous. V lost 3 bases, J lost 7 bases, and 3 bases lay in between. Looked up from germline, CDR1 is SEHNR and CDR2 is FQNEAQ (reference sequence). This CDR3 has 11 residues. CDR3 region: CASSFDGELFF. CDR3 in DNA: TGTGCCAGCAGCTTCGACGGGGAGCTGTTTTTT. The full variable domain, in which reference TRBV7-9 and TRBJ2-2 provide the parts outside the CDR3, is DTGVSQNPRHKITKRGQNVTFRCDPISEHNRLYWYRQTLGQGPEFLTYFQNEAQLEKSRLLSDRFSAERPKGSFSTLEIQRTEQGDSAMYLCASSFDGELFFGEGSRLTVL.

This clone appeared once. The chain has TRBV7-2 and TRBJ2-2; tentatively, D is TRBD2 (6 bases). The CDR3 sequence is 17 residues long. Germline CDR1 reads SGHTA; CDR2 reads FQGNSA. V lost 5 bases and J 2 bases, leaving 18 bases between the germline ends. The CDR3 reads CASSPETGTVNTGELFF. CDR3 DNA: TGTGCCAGCAGCCCTGAAACCGGGACTGTAAACACCGGGGAGCTGTTTTTT.

The chain combines TRBV7-9 with TRBJ1-1; D possibly corresponds to TRBD1 (5 bases). The ends were cut back, 3 bases at V and 1 base at J, with 12 bases in the middle. CDR1 SEHNR and CDR2 FQNEAQ come from the germline V gene (reference sequence). The CDR3 sequence is 15 residues long. CDR3 in amino acids: CASSFVGGKNTEAFF. DNA of the CDR3: TGTGCCAGCAGCTTCGTGGGGGGGAAGAACACTGAAGCTTTCTTT.

As regards this clone: A read error may produce the germline difference seen at one junction end. The chain employs TRBV3-1 (or the pseudogene TRBV3-2) and TRBJ2-3; a possible D gene is TRBD1 (5 bases). This CDR3 is built from 16 residues. Germline loops: CDR1 LGHDT, CDR2 YNNKEL (reference sequence). The DNA for the CDR3 is TGTGCCAGCAGCCAAGATCGAAGCCCCAAGTACCAACAGGCCTCTTTT. It yields the protein CASSQDRSPKYQQASF.

The chain combines TRBV18 with TRBJ1-5, with unresolved D. The CDR3 is 13 amino acids. Looked up from germline, CDR1 is KGHSH and CDR2 is LQKENI. V gave up 4 bases and J gave up 3 bases, with 7 bases separating them. The CDR3 DNA follows: TGTGCCAGCTCACAGGAGATCAATCAGCCCCAGCATTTT. Protein sequence: CASSQEINQPQHF. The full variable domain, with the rest looked up from reference TRBV18 and TRBJ1-5, is NAGVMQNPRHLVRRRGQEARLRCSPMKGHSHVYWYRQLPEEGLKFMVYLQKENIIDESGMPKERFSAEFPKEGPSILRIQQVVRGDSAAYFCASSQEINQPQHFGDGTRLSIL.

The chain uses TRBV3-1 (or the pseudogene TRBV3-2) and TRBJ2-1; 7 bases map to TRBD2. In germline, CDR1 is LGHDT, CDR2 YNNKEL (reference sequence). This CDR3 spans 16 amino acids. The trim removed 4 bases at V and 7 bases at J, leaving 13 bases unmatched. CDR3: CASSLQWRGSKNEQFF. CDR3 DNA: TGTGCCAGCAGCCTCCAGTGGCGGGGGAGTAAGAATGAGCAGTTCTTC.

On this clone itself: One end of the junction does not line up with germline, which may come from a read error. V and J are TRBV10-3 and TRBJ1-5; D not certain. In germline, CDR1 is ENHRY, CDR2 SYGVKD. The CDR3 contains 15 residues. The CDR3, as DNA: TGTGCCCTCAGTGAAGGGTACAGTAGCAATCAGCCCCAGCATTTT. This encodes CALSEGYSSNQPQHF.

The chain couples TRBV6-5 to TRBJ1-2; possible D gene TRBD1, 6 bases. This CDR3 is 14 amino acids long. Trimming shortened V by 5 bases and J by 5 bases, and 15 bases separated the two germline ends. In germline, CDR1 is MNHEY, CDR2 SVGAGI. This chain's CDR3 is CASSPGQLGYGYTF. DNA for the CDR3: TGTGCCAGCAGTCCCGGACAGCTCGGTTATGGCTACACCTTC.

The chain links TRBV30 to TRBJ2-3; TRBD2 aligns across 7 bases. The V segment lost 0 bases and the J segment 6 bases; nucleotides outside the gene matches: 15. Germline-derived CDR1 and CDR2 are GTSNPN and SVGIG (reference sequence). CDR3 size: 17 residues. The CDR3 is CAWSVAGTSPLVDTQYF. CDR3 nucleotide sequence: TGTGCCTGGAGTGTAGCGGGGACCTCCCCCCTCGTCGATACGCAGTATTTT.

On this clone: The same CDR3 can be traced to other DNA sequences in this sample. The chain combines TRBV19 with TRBJ2-1, with 8 bases that match TRBD2. CDR1 is LNHDA and CDR2 is SQIVND in the germline V gene (reference sequence). The CDR3 covers 16 residues. Losses at the gene ends were 1 base for V and 7 bases for J; bases not matched to a gene: 9. CDR3 bases: TGTGCCAGTAGTATAGGGCGTCTAGCGGGTGGAAATGAGCAGTTCTTC. The encoded protein is CASSIGRLAGGNEQFF.